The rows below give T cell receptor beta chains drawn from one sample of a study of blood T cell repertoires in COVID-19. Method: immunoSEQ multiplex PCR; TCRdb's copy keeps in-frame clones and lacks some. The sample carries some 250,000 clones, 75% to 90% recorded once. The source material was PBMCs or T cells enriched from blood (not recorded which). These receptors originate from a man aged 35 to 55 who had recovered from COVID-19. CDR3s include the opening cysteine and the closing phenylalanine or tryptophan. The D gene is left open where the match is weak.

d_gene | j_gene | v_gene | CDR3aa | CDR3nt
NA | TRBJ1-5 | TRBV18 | CASSPGGADQPQHF | TGTGCCAGCTCACCAGGGGGCGCAGATCAGCCCCAGCATTTT
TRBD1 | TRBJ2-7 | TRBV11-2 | CASTHRDRLHEQYF | TGTGCCAGCACCCACCGGGACAGGCTTCACGAGCAGTACTTC
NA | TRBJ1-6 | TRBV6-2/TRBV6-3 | CASGRWAFSYNSPLHF | TGTGCCAGCGGCCGGTGGGCATTCTCCTATAATTCACCCCTCCACTTT
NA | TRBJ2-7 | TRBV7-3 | CASSRGGAQKDEQYF | TGTGCCAGCAGCCGTGGCGGGGCTCAAAAAGACGAGCAGTACTTC
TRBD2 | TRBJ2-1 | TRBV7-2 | CASSLVSLADNEQFF | TGTGCCAGCAGCTTAGTTAGCCTAGCGGACAATGAGCAGTTCTTC
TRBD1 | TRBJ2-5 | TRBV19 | CASSDGKQGLEETQYF | TGTGCCAGTAGTGACGGAAAACAGGGGTTGGAAGAGACCCAGTACTTC
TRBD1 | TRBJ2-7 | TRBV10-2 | CASFQTRQGDYEQYF | TGCGCCAGCTTTCAGACAAGACAGGGGGACTACGAGCAGTACTTC
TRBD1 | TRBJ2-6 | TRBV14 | CASSKQGAFSGANVLTF | TGTGCCAGCAGCAAACAGGGGGCCTTCTCTGGGGCCAACGTCCTGACTTTC
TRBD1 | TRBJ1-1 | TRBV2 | CASSEGQEAAFF | TGTGCCAGCAGTGAGGGACAGGAGGCAGCTTTCTTT
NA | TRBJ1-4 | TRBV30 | CAWSFGGGNEKLFF | TGTGCCTGGAGTTTTGGGGGCGGTAATGAAAAACTGTTTTTT
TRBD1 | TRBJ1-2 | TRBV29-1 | CSVEGSGTGRYYGYTF | TGCAGCGTGGAGGGATCCGGGACAGGGAGGTATTATGGCTACACCTTC
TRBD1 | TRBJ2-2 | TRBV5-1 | CASSDGTGVTGELFF | TGCGCCAGCAGCGACGGGACAGGGGTCACCGGGGAGCTGTTTTTT
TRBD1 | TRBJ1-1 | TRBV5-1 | CASKFSDREAEAFF | TGCGCCAGCAAATTCTCGGACAGGGAAGCTGAAGCTTTCTTT
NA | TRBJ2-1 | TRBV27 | CASSLSVPGVGNEQFF | TGTGCCAGCAGTTTATCAGTCCCAGGGGTCGGCAATGAGCAGTTCTTC
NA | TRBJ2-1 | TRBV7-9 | CASSLGSYNEQFF | TGTGCCAGCAGCTTGGGCAGCTACAATGAGCAGTTCTTC
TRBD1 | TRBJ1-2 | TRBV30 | CAWIYRDRGREGYTF | TGTGCCTGGATCTACCGGGACAGGGGGCGGGAAGGCTACACCTTC